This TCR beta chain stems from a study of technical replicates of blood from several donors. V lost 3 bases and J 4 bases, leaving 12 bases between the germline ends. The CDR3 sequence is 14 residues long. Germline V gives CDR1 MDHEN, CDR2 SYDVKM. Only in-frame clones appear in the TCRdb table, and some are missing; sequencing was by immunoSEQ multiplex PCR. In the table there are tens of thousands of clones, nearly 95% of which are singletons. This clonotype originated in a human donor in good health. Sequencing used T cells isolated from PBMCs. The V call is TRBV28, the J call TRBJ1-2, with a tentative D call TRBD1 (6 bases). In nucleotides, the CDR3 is TGTGCCAGCAGTTTTCGACAGGCGAGCTATGGCTACACCTTC. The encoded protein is CASSFRQASYGYTF.